These T cell receptor beta chains were read from a single sample in a study of cytomegalovirus exposure and HLA in healthy donors. Libraries were prepared by immunoSEQ multiplex PCR; TCRdb keeps only in-frame clonotypes and omits some of them. This sample has roughly 100,000 clones, with about a tenth found just once. Sequenced input: PBMCs. The receptor set was obtained from a man in his forties or fifties in good health and CMV-seropositive. Each CDR3 is given with its conserved first and last residue. D genes are given only for firm matches. Not all rows give a size; the values are once, few, many and, for expanded clones, a class.

TRBD2,few,TRBV19,TRBJ2-5,TGTGCCAGTAGTACCCTTCTAGCGGGAGCTGAGACCCAGTACTTC,CASSTLLAGAETQYF
NA,few,TRBV14,TRBJ2-2,TGTGCCAGCAGCCAATTGCTGCGGGGCACCGGGGAGCTGTTTTTT,CASSQLLRGTGELFF
TRBD2,NA,TRBV7-9,TRBJ2-1,TGTGCCAGCAGTCCCAGCGGGAGAGGCTGGGATGAGCAGTTCTTC,CASSPSGRGWDEQFF
NA,NA,TRBV29-1,TRBJ1-5,TGCAGCGTTAGCCAGGGAACTACCAATCAGCCCCAGCATTTT,CSVSQGTTNQPQHF
NA,few,TRBV6-5,TRBJ2-2,TGTGCCAGCAGTCCCTCGGGACTTCCATCCGGGGAGCTGTTTTTT,CASSPSGLPSGELFF
NA,few,TRBV28,TRBJ2-6,TGTGCCAGCACCCCCCGGGGGGCCGGGGCCAACGTCCTGACTTTC,CASTPRGAGANVLTF
TRBD2,NA,TRBV7-2,TRBJ2-7,TGTGCCAGCAGCTTAGTTGAACTAGCGGACTACGAGCAGTACTTC,CASSLVELADYEQYF
NA,NA,TRBV6-1,TRBJ1-1,TGTGCCAGCAGTGAAGATAGGACAGTGAACACTGAAGCTTTCTTT,CASSEDRTVNTEAFF
TRBD2,NA,TRBV25-1,TRBJ2-5,TGTGCCAGCAGTAGAGGGACTAGCGGGAGTGTTAGGTGGGAGACCCAGTACTTC,CASSRGTSGSVRWETQYF
NA,NA,TRBV7-8,TRBJ1-2,TGTGCCAGCAGCTTATCAGGGATGGGCTACACCTTC,CASSLSGMGYTF
NA,few,TRBV25-1,TRBJ2-3,TGTGCCAGCACCACTAGCACAGATACGCAGTATTTT,CASTTSTDTQYF
TRBD2,NA,TRBV5-1,TRBJ2-3,TGCGCCAGCACCGAGAGGCCGGGACTAGCGGGAGAGACGCAGTATTTT,CASTERPGLAGETQYF
TRBD1,few,TRBV18,TRBJ1-1,TGTGCCAGCTCACCGCGGGACAGTTTTGAAGCTTTCTTT,CASSPRDSFEAFF
NA,NA,TRBV5-5,TRBJ2-5,TGTGCCAGCAGCCCTCATAACCCCGAGTCCGGGTCGGGGACCCAGTACTTC,CASSPHNPESGSGTQYF
NA,NA,TRBV7-8,TRBJ1-5,TGTGCCAGCAGCCCCCGGGGAGACAATGCGGTATTCCAGCCCCAGCATTTT,CASSPRGDNAVFQPQHF
TRBD2,NA,TRBV4-2,TRBJ2-1,TGTGCCAGCAGCCAAGGACTAGCGGGAGTTAATGAGCAGTTCTTC,CASSQGLAGVNEQFF
TRBD2,NA,TRBV6-5,TRBJ2-3,TGTGCCAGCAGTTACTCTAGCGGGCGATACACAGATACGCAGTATTTT,CASSYSSGRYTDTQYF
TRBD2,NA,TRBV28,TRBJ2-7,TGTGCCAGCAGATCTCACCTCGTGGGGGGGTCCTACGAGCAGTACTTC,CASRSHLVGGSYEQYF
TRBD1,few,TRBV27,TRBJ1-1,TGTGCCAGCAGTAATAAGGGGACAGGCTTGAACACTGAAGCTTTCTTT,CASSNKGTGLNTEAFF
NA,few,TRBV27,TRBJ1-5,TGTGCCAGCAGTCCAGGGAATAGCAATCAGCCCCAGCATTTT,CASSPGNSNQPQHF
TRBD1,NA,TRBV5-5,TRBJ1-2,TGTGCCAGCAGCCTGACACAGGGGCAGGGCTATGGCTACACCTTC,CASSLTQGQGYGYTF
NA,few,TRBV11-3,TRBJ1-3,TGTGCCAGCAGCTTTACAGGTAGCTCTGGAAACACCATATATTTT,CASSFTGSSGNTIYF
TRBD2,NA,TRBV5-1,TRBJ2-7,TGCGCCAGCAGCTTGGGGGGGGATAGCGGGAGGGCGTCCGAGCAGTACTTC,CASSLGGDSGRASEQYF
TRBD2,NA,TRBV4-3,TRBJ2-5,TGCGCCAGCAGTCTAGCGGGAGGGCCGTTCGTAGAGACCCAGTACTTC,CASSLAGGPFVETQYF
NA,NA,TRBV6-5,TRBJ2-2,TGTGCCAGCAGTTACTTACAGGGTGGCACCGGGGAGCTGTTTTTT,CASSYLQGGTGELFF
TRBD2,few,TRBV5-1,TRBJ2-2,TGCGCCAGCAGCTCCGGACTAGGAAACACCGGGGAGCTGTTTTTT,CASSSGLGNTGELFF
NA,few,TRBV11-3,TRBJ2-2,TGTGCCAGCAGCCGAGGGGGTTCCGGGGAGCTGTTTTTT,CASSRGGSGELFF
NA,NA,TRBV27,TRBJ1-1,TGTGCCAGCGGAAGAAGAGGGCCGAAGGCTGAAGCTTTCTTT,CASGRRGPKAEAFF
TRBD1,NA,TRBV27,TRBJ1-1,TGTGCCAGCAGTTTCGGAACAGGGGGGAACACTGAAGCTTTCTTT,CASSFGTGGNTEAFF
NA,NA,TRBV10-3,TRBJ2-7,TGTGCCATCAGTGAACTAGATCGCGAGCAGTACTTC,CAISELDREQYF
NA,NA,TRBV5-8,TRBJ2-3,TGTGCCAGCAGCCGAAGCGGGAGCACAGATACGCAGTATTTT,CASSRSGSTDTQYF
TRBD2,NA,TRBV28,TRBJ2-2,TGTGCCAGCAGTTTCCGGGGACTAGCGAACGGGGAGCTGTTTTTT,CASSFRGLANGELFF
NA,few,TRBV5-6,TRBJ2-3,TGTGCCAGCAGCTTGGCAGGTGGGGACTATACGCAGTATTTT,CASSLAGGDYTQYF
TRBD2,few,TRBV27,TRBJ2-7,TGTGCCAGCAGCCCGGGACTAGGGTCCTACGAGCAGTACTTC,CASSPGLGSYEQYF
TRBD2,NA,TRBV28,TRBJ2-7,TGTGCCAGCAGTTTCGAATTTCGGGGGGGTAAATACGAGCAGTACTTC,CASSFEFRGGKYEQYF
TRBD1,NA,TRBV14,TRBJ2-1,TGTGCCAGCAGCCACGGACAGGCGTCCTACAATGAGCAGTTCTTC,CASSHGQASYNEQFF
NA,NA,TRBV29-1,TRBJ2-1,TGCAGCGTTGAAGACAGATACAATGAGCAGTTCTTC,CSVEDRYNEQFF
NA,few,TRBV15,TRBJ2-7,TGTGCCACCAGCTCCCCCGACGACTCCTTAGCCTACGAGCAGTACTTC,CATSSPDDSLAYEQYF
TRBD1,few,TRBV4-3,TRBJ1-4,TGCGCCAGCAGCCGAACAGGGGGCTTAGCAACTAATGAAAAACTGTTTTTT,CASSRTGGLATNEKLFF
NA,NA,TRBV19,TRBJ1-4,TGTGCCAGTAGTATACGGCAAGGTGGTCAGGGTAGAAGGGGGACTAATGAAAAACTGTTTTTT,CASSIRQGGQGRRGTNEKLFF
NA,NA,TRBV29-1,TRBJ2-3,TGCAGCGTTGACAGGGATGCAGATACGCAGTATTTT,CSVDRDADTQYF
TRBD2,few,TRBV19,TRBJ2-2,TGTGCCAGTAGTATGAGGCGGGAGGACTCCGGGGAGCTGTTTTTT,CASSMRREDSGELFF
TRBD1,few,TRBV28,TRBJ1-4,TGTGCCAGCAGTTCCCCGACAGGGGGGTCTTCCTTTAATGAAAAACTGTTTTTT,CASSSPTGGSSFNEKLFF
TRBD2,few,TRBV9,TRBJ2-1,TGTGCCAGCAGCGCCGGGACTAGCGGGAGTAATGAGCAGTTCTTC,CASSAGTSGSNEQFF
NA,many,TRBV10-1,TRBJ2-7,TGCGCCAGCAAACAGGACTACGAGCAGTACTTC,CASKQDYEQYF
NA,NA,TRBV7-6,TRBJ2-3,TGTGCCAGCAGCCCACGGGACACAGATACGCAGTATTTT,CASSPRDTDTQYF
TRBD1,few,TRBV7-8,TRBJ1-5,TGTGCCAGCAGCTTAGTAAACAGGGGGGCTGGTGGTCAGCCCCAGCATTTT,CASSLVNRGAGGQPQHF
NA,NA,TRBV19,TRBJ1-3,TGTGCCAGTAGTATTACACAGGAAGATGGAAACACCATATATTTT,CASSITQEDGNTIYF
TRBD2,NA,TRBV25-1,TRBJ2-3,TGTGCCAGCAGTGAATATATTGGTCTAGCGGGAGCTACGCAGTATTTT,CASSEYIGLAGATQYF
TRBD1,NA,TRBV5-1,TRBJ2-5,TGCGCCAGCAGCTTACCCACCGGCAGGGGGCGACTCGAGACCCAGTACTTC,CASSLPTGRGRLETQYF